This T cell receptor beta chain was captured by sequencing in a study of shared clonotypes between healthy human individuals. Several immunoSEQ plates held equal portions of the genomic DNA taken from each subset. Per the original methods: From ImmunoSEQ came sequences covering only the junction and carrying no quality scores, so filtering differed. The data were produced by immunoSEQ multiplex PCR, yet TCRdb's version contains in-frame clones alone and is incomplete. The D gene and trimming were derived from the DNA, and the V and J assignments and clone size from that table. The table shows about 470,000 clones, with about 76% occurring only once. This clone was seen a handful of times. The antigen remains undetermined. Germline V CDR1 and CDR2: MDHEN, SYDVKM. The CDR3 sequence is 13 residues long. With 7 bases removed from V and 4 bases from J, the gap between germline ends came to 13 bases. Study outcomes and limitations: An anticipated effect of sequencing depth on clonotype sharing among donors was recognized.

Donors were Caucasian adults residing in Nashville, Tennessee, USA. The TCR was taken from a woman aged 40 to 50 in good health. Some clones in this sample may be carry-over from other donors' samples. This chain joins TRBV28 and TRBJ2-5; weak D call: TRBD2 (6 bases). Sequences were obtained from PBMCs. Here the CDR3 DNA reads TGTGCCAGCAAGACTAGAGTCACAGAGACCCAGTACTTC. Protein: CASKTRVTETQYF.